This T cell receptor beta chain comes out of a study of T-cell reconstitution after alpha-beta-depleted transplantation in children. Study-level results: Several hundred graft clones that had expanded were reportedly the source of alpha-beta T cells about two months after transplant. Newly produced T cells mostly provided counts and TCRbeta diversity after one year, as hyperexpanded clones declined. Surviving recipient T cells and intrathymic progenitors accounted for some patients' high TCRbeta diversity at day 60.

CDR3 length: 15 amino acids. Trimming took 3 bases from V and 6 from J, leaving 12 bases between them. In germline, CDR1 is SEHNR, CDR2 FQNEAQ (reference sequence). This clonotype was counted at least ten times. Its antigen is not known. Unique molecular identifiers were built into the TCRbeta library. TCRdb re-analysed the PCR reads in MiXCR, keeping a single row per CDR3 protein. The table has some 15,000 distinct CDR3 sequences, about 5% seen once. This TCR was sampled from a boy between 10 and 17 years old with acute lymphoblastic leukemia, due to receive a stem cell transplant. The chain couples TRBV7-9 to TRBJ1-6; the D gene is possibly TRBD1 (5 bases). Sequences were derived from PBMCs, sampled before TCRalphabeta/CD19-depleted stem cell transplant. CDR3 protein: CASSFHGAFNSPLHF. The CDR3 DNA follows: TGTGCCAGCAGCTTCCACGGGGCGTTTAATTCACCCCTCCACTTT.